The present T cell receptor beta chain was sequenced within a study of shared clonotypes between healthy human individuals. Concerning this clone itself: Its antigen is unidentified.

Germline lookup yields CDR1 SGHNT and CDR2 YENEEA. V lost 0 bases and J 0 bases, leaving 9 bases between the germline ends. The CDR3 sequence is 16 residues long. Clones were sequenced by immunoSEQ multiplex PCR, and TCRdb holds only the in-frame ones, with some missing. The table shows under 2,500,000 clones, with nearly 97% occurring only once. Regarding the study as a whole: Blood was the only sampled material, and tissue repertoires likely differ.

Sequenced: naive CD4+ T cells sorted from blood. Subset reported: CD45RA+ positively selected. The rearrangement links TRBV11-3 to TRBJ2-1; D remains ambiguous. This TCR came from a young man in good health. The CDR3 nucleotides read TGTGCCAGCAGCTTAGACGGGTCTAGCTCCTACAATGAGCAGTTCTTC. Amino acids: CASSLDGSSSYNEQFF.